This TCR beta chain was obtained from a study of CD8 T cells in ankylosing spondylitis. This clonotype came up many times. TCRdb itself ran the 5' RACE reads through MiXCR, one entry per CDR3 protein. The sample records some 40,000 distinct CDR3 sequences, less than 4% being singletons. The CDR3 length is 18 residues. Germline V gene lookup returns CDR1 SGDLS and CDR2 YYNGEE. V gave up 0 bases and J gave up 3 bases; unmatched junction bases: 9. V gene TRBV9 combines with J gene TRBJ2-3; 11 bases map to TRBD2. The clonotype originates from a male donor with ankylosing spondylitis or in good health (not recorded which). The sample comprised blood, either unsorted or a sorted T cell fraction (not recorded which). DNA of the CDR3: TGTGCCAGCAGCGTAGCTACGGCTAGCGGGAGGCTAACAGATACGCAGTATTTT. Its translation is CASSVATASGRLTDTQYF.